The present TCR beta chain was sequenced within a study of shared clonotypes between healthy human individuals. The study, taken as a whole, reports: Blood alone was sampled, and tissue repertoires likely differ. Relative to memory subsets, naive subsets generally showed larger estimated richness.

Splitting of CD4+ cells produced CD45RA+ naive and CD45RA-negative memory subsets. In the case of this clone: Its specificity is not known.

Clones were sequenced by immunoSEQ multiplex PCR, and TCRdb holds only the in-frame ones, with some missing. The sample yields some 2,100,000 clones, more than 90% seen once. Germline loops: CDR1 MDHEN, CDR2 SYDVKM. This CDR3 is 15 amino acids long. Between the trimmed V and J ends, which lost 5 bases and 2 bases, there was a span of 15 bases. The sequencing sample was made of naive CD4+ T cells sorted from blood. Subset in this sample: CD45RA+ positively selected. The chain uses TRBV28 and TRBJ1-1; the D gene is possibly TRBD1 (5 bases). The TCR originated in a man aged 18 to 30 in good health. The CDR3 nucleotides are TGTGCCAGCAGTGTTGGGGGTTTAGGAAACACTGAAGCTTTCTTT. This codes for CASSVGGLGNTEAFF. Variable domain in full (rest from reference TRBV28 and TRBJ1-1): DVKVTQSSRYLVKRTGEKVFLECVQDMDHENMFWYRQDPGLGLRLIYFSYDVKMKEKGDIPEGYSVSREKKERFSLILESASTNQTSMYLCASSVGGLGNTEAFFGQGTRLTVV.